Below, 4 T cell receptor beta chains from the same sample are listed, as sequenced in a study of Ad26.COV2.S vaccination and SARS-CoV-2 variants. Produced via immunoSEQ multiplex PCR; TCRdb's table is partial and in-frame only. The data show 85,000 to 95,000 clones, with more than 65% seen just once and roughly 15% held by the top ten. The sequencing used peripheral blood, collected after recovery from COVID-19. Source of these receptors: a human donor who had recovered from COVID-19.

A single count supports this clone. The sample holds other DNA sequences that translate to the same CDR3. The rearrangement links TRBV6-5 to TRBJ2-4; a weak D match, TRBD2 (6 bases). V was shortened by 6 bases and J by 0 bases, with 9 bases between the two germline ends. CDR3 length: 14 residues. The germline V gene encodes CDR1 MNHEY and CDR2 SVGAGI. The CDR3 sequence is CASRRDLAKNIQYF. CDR3 coding DNA: TGTGCCAGCAGGCGGGACCTAGCCAAAAACATTCAGTACTTC.

The chain uses TRBV5-8 and TRBJ1-3; TRBD1 is a possible D gene (5 bases). V lost 4 bases to trimming and J lost 1 base, with 12 bases between them. There are 15 residues in the CDR3. Germline V gene data show CDR1 as SGHTS and CDR2 as YDEGEE. The CDR3 DNA reads as TGTGCCAGCAGCATGGAGGGGACTTCTGGAAACACCATATATTTT. As protein: CASSMEGTSGNTIYF.

J is TRBJ2-7 and V is TRBV5-5; 12 bases map to TRBD2. The CDR3 has 16 amino acids. The V segment lost 1 base and the J segment 0 bases; nucleotides outside the gene matches: 2. Germline V gene data show CDR1 as SGHKS and CDR2 as YYEKEE (reference sequence). The CDR3 sequence is CASSLTSGRSSYEQYF. CDR3 nucleotide sequence: TGTGCCAGCAGCTTGACTAGCGGGAGGAGCTCCTACGAGCAGTACTTC.

The genes are TRBV6-5 and TRBJ2-1, with D possibly matching TRBD1 (6 bases). V lost 2 bases and J 2 bases, leaving 13 bases between the germline ends. There are 16 residues in the CDR3. CDR1 is MNHEY and CDR2 is SVGAGI in the germline V gene. The CDR3 sequence is CASSYGVGTTYNEQFF. In nucleotides, the CDR3 is TGTGCCAGCAGTTACGGGGTGGGGACAACCTACAATGAGCAGTTCTTC.